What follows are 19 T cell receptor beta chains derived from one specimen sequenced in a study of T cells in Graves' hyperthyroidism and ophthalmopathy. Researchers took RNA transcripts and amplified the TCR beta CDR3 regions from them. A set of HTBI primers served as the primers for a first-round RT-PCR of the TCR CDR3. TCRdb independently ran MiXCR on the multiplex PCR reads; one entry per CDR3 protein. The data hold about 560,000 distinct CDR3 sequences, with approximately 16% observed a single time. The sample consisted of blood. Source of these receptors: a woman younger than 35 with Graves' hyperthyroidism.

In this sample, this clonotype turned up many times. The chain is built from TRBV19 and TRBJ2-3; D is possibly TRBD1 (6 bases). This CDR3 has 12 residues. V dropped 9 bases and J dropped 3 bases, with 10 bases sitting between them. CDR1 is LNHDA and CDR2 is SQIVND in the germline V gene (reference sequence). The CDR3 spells CASRQGTDTQYF. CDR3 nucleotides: TGTGCCAGCCGTCAGGGGACAGATACGCAGTATTTT.

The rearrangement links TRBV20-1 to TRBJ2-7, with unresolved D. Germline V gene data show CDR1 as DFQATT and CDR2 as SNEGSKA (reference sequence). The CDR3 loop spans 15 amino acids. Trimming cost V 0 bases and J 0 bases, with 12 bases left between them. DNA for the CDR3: TGCAGTGCTAGAGATCTAGAACGTGGCTCCTACGAGCAGTACTTC. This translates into CSARDLERGSYEQYF.

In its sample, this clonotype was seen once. In nucleotides, the CDR3 is TGTGCCAGTAATTCTCAAGTGTTGGAGACCCAGTACTTC. Its translation is CASNSQVLETQYF. The chain employs TRBV2 and TRBJ2-5; D is unresolved. Germline CDR1 SNHLY, CDR2 FYNNEI. The CDR3 has 13 residues. Trimming removed 9 bases at V and 5 bases at J, with 16 bases between.

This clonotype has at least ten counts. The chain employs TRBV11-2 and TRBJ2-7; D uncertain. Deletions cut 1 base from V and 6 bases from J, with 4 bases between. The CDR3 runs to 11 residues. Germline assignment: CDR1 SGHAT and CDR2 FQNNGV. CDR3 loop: CASSLAVEQYF. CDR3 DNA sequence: TGTGCCAGCAGCTTAGCCGTCGAGCAGTACTTC.

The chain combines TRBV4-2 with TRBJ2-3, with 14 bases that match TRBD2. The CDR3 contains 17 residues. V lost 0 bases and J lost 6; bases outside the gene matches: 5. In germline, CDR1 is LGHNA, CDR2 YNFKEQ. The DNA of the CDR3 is TGTGCCAGCAGCCAAGATAGGCGGACTAGCGGGGGGGATACGCAGTATTTT. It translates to CASSQDRRTSGGDTQYF.

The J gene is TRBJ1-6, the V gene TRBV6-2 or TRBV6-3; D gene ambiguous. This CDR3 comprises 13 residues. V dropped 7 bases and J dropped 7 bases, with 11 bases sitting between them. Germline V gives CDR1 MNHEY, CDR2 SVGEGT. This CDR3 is CASKRAGNSPLHF. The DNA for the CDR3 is TGTGCCAGCAAAAGGGCCGGGAATTCACCCCTCCACTTT.

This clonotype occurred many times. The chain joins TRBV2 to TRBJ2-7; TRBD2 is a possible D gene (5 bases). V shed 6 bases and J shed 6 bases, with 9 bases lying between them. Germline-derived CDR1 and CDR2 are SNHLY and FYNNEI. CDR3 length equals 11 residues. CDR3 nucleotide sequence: TGTGCCAGCAGAACCGGGGTCGAGCAGTACTTC. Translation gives CASRTGVEQYF.

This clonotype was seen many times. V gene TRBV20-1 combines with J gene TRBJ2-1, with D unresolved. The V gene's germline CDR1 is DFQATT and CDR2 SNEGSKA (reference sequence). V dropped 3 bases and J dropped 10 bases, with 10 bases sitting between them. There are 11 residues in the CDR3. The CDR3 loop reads CSASARVEQFF. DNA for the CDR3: TGCAGTGCTAGTGCTAGGGTCGAGCAGTTCTTC.

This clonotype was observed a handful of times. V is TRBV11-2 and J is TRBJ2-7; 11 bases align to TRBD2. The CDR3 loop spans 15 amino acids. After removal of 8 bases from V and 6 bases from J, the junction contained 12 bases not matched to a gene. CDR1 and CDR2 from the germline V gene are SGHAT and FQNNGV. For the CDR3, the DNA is TGTGCCAGCGGTGAAACTAGCGGGAGAGTAGGCGAGCAGTACTTC. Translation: CASGETSGRVGEQYF.

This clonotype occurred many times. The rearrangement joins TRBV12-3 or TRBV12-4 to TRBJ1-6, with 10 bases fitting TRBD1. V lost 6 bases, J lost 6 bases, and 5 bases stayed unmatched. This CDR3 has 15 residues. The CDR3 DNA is TGTGCCAGCAGCCCGGGACAGGGGCTTAATTCACCCCTCCACTTT. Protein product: CASSPGQGLNSPLHF.

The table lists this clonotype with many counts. In DNA form, the CDR3 reads TGTGCTAGTGGTTTGGTCCTGGGCAGGGGTGGGAAGAACACTGAAGCTTTCTTT. It encodes CASGLVLGRGGKNTEAFF. The chain combines TRBV12-5 with TRBJ1-1; TRBD1 might be the D (6 bases). The ends were cut back, 0 bases at V and 1 base at J, with 18 bases in the middle. The CDR3 runs to 18 residues. Germline V CDR1 and CDR2: LGHNT, FRNRAP.

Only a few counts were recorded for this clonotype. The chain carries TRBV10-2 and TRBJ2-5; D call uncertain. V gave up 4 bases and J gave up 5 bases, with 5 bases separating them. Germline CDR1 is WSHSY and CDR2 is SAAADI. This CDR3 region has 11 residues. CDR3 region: CASSAMETQYF. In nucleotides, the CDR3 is TGCGCCAGCAGTGCGATGGAGACCCAGTACTTC.

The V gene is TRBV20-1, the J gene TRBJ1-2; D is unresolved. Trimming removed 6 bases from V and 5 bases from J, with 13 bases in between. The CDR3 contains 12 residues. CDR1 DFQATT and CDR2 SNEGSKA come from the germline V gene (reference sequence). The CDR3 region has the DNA TGCAGTGCGCCGACACAGAGATATGGCTACACCTTC. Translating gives CSAPTQRYGYTF.

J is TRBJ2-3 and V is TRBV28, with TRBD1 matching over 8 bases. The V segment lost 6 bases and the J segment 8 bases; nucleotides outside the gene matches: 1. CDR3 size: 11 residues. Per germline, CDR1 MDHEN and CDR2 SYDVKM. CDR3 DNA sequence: TGTGCCAGCAGACAGGGGGGTACGCAGTATTTT. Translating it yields CASRQGGTQYF. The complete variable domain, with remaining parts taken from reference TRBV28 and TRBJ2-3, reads DVKVTQSSRYLVKRTGEKVFLECVQDMDHENMFWYRQDPGLGLRLIYFSYDVKMKEKGDIPEGYSVSREKKERFSLILESASTNQTSMYLCASRQGGTQYFGPGTRLTVL.

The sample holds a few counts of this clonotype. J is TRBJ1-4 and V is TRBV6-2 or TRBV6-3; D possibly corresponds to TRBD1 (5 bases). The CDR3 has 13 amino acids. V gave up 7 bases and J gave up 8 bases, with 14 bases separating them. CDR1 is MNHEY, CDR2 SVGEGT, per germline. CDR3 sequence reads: CASMTENNEKLFF. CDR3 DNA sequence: TGTGCCAGCATGACAGAAAACAACGAAAAACTGTTTTTT.

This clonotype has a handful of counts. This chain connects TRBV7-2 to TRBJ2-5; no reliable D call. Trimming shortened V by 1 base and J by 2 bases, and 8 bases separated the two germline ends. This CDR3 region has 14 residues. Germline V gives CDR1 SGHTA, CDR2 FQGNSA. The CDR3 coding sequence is TGTGCCAGCAGCTTAGTATTAGAGCAAGAGACCCAGTACTTC. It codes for CASSLVLEQETQYF.

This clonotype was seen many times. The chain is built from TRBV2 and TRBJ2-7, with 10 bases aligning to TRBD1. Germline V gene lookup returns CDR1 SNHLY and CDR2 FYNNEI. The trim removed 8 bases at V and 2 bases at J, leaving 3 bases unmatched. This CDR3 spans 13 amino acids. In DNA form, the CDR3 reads TGTGCCAGCTCCGGGACAGGGGCCTACGAGCAGTACTTC. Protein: CASSGTGAYEQYF. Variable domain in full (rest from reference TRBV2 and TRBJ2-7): EPEVTQTPSHQVTQMGQEVILRCVPISNHLYFYWYRQILGQKVEFLVSFYNNEISEKSEIFDDQFSVERPDGSNFTLKIRSTKLEDSAMYFCASSGTGAYEQYFGPGTRLTVT.

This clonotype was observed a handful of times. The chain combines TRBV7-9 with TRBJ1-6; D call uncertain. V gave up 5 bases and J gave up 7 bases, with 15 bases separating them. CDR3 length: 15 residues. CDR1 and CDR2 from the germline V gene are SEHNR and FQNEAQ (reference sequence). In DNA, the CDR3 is TGTGCCAGCAGCACGACCGGACGGTCAAATTCACCCCTCCACTTT. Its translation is CASSTTGRSNSPLHF.

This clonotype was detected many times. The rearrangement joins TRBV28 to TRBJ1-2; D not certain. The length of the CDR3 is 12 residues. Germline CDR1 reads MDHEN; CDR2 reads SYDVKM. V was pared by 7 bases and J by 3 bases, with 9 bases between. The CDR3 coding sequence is TGTGCCAGCACGGAGGGTTACTATGGCTACACCTTC. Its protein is CASTEGYYGYTF.